A single sample is the source of the 15 T cell receptor beta chains below, sequenced in a study of shared clonotypes between healthy human individuals. Some clones are missing from TCRdb's copy, which holds only in-frame ones; the method was immunoSEQ multiplex PCR. Among roughly 500,000 clones listed, about 96% were seen once. Sequences were obtained from naive CD4+ T cells sorted from blood. Subset: CD45RA+ positively selected. The receptors were gathered from a woman aged 30 to 39 in good health.

The CDR3 spells CASSMSGRPRGVKGTGELFF. The CDR3 DNA sequence: TGTGCCAGTAGTATGTCGGGCCGCCCCCGGGGGGTTAAGGGCACCGGGGAGCTGTTTTTT. This chain links TRBV19 with TRBJ2-2; 7 nucleotides align to TRBD2. V was pared by 3 bases and J by 4 bases, with 20 bases of the junction left unmatched. Germline V gives CDR1 LNHDA, CDR2 SQIVND (reference sequence). This CDR3 contains 20 residues. Drawing the rest from reference TRBV19 and TRBJ2-2, the complete variable domain is DGGITQSPKYLFRKEGQNVTLSCEQNLNHDAMYWYRQDPGQGLRLIYYSQIVNDFQKGDIAEGYSVSREKKESFPLTVTSAQKNPTAFYLCASSMSGRPRGVKGTGELFFGEGSRLTVL.

This clone is a singleton in its sample. V gene TRBV6-5 combines with J gene TRBJ1-1; a possible D gene is TRBD1 (5 bases). Trimming took 2 bases from V and 3 from J, leaving 7 bases between them. CDR1 and CDR2 from the germline V gene are MNHEY and SVGAGI. This CDR3 is 13 amino acids long. In DNA form, the CDR3 reads TGTGCCAGCAGTTACAGCAGGGACACTGAAGCTTTCTTT. This codes for CASSYSRDTEAFF.

DNA of the CDR3: TGTGCCAGCGGCAGGGATGTCAAAAACATTCAGTACTTC. This sequence encodes CASGRDVKNIQYF. V is TRBV7-2 and J is TRBJ2-4, with D perhaps TRBD1 (5 bases). The V gene's germline CDR1 is SGHTA and CDR2 FQGNSA. The CDR3 is 13 residues long. Trimming removed 8 bases at V and 3 bases at J, with 11 bases between.

The chain carries TRBV28 and TRBJ2-2; D remains unclear. V lost 7 bases and J lost 5, with 11 bases in between. The CDR3 loop spans 13 amino acids. In germline, CDR1 is MDHEN, CDR2 SYDVKM. This chain's CDR3 is CASILGLTGELFF. Written as DNA, the CDR3 is TGTGCCAGCATCCTCGGGCTAACCGGGGAGCTGTTTTTT.

This chain uses TRBV19 with TRBJ1-2; D is unclear. Trimming left V 3 bases short and J 0 bases short, with 5 bases between. Germline CDR1 reads LNHDA; CDR2 reads SQIVND (reference sequence). The CDR3 has 13 residues. In DNA, the CDR3 is TGTGCCAGTAGTATGCGCACTAACTATGGCTACACCTTC. This translates into CASSMRTNYGYTF.

The rearrangement joins TRBV19 to TRBJ2-6; D is undetermined. The V and J ends lost 3 bases and 3 bases respectively, with 9 bases between them. CDR3 length: 15 amino acids. CDR1 LNHDA and CDR2 SQIVND come from the germline V gene (reference sequence). CDR3: CASSMAWDGANVLTF. CDR3 nucleotides: TGTGCCAGTAGTATGGCGTGGGATGGGGCCAACGTCCTGACTTTC.

This chain links TRBV27 with TRBJ2-2, with 9 bases matching TRBD1. The CDR3 has 18 amino acids. The V segment lost 5 bases and the J segment 2 bases; nucleotides outside the gene matches: 12. CDR1 is MNHEY, CDR2 SMNVEV, per germline (reference sequence). The CDR3 DNA sequence: TGTGCCAGCAGTACCCTAAACCCGGACAGGGGTAACACCGGGGAGCTGTTTTTT. Encoded protein: CASSTLNPDRGNTGELFF.

This chain joins TRBV7-3 and TRBJ2-7, with 10 nucleotides matching TRBD1. J gave up 5 bases and V 7 bases, and 11 bases lay outside the gene matches. The CDR3 extends over 15 amino acids. CDR1 and CDR2 from the germline V gene are SGHTA and FQGTGA. CDR3 DNA: TGTGCCAGCAACGTGAGGACAGGGGGTGAGGACGAGCAGTACTTC. This codes for CASNVRTGGEDEQYF.

The rearrangement links TRBV28 to TRBJ1-3; D ambiguous. The V and J ends lost 2 bases and 9 bases respectively, with 14 bases between them. CDR1 is MDHEN, CDR2 SYDVKM, per germline. There are 14 residues in the CDR3. CDR3 protein: CASSLGVLSSTIYF. The DNA for the CDR3 is TGTGCCAGCAGTTTAGGGGTCCTATCGTCCACCATATATTTT.

The genes are TRBV7-9 and TRBJ2-1; TRBD2 is a possible D gene (5 bases). Germline assignment: CDR1 SEHNR and CDR2 FQNEAQ (reference sequence). V was shortened by 5 bases and J by 8 bases, with 10 bases between the two germline ends. This CDR3 region has 12 residues. The CDR3: CASSRERDEQFF. The DNA for the CDR3 is TGTGCCAGCAGCCGGGAAAGGGATGAGCAGTTCTTC.

J is TRBJ1-5 and V is TRBV6-1, with TRBD1 matching 7 bases. V lost 6 bases to trimming and J lost 2 bases; unmatched junction nucleotides: 7. The CDR3 covers 15 residues. The V gene's germline CDR1 is MNHNS and CDR2 SASEGT. The CDR3 loop reads CASRGGDSRNQPQHF. Written as DNA, the CDR3 is TGTGCCAGCAGAGGAGGGGACAGCCGCAATCAGCCCCAGCATTTT.

V and J are TRBV6-5 and TRBJ2-7; a weak D match, TRBD2 (5 bases). CDR1 MNHEY and CDR2 SVGAGI come from the germline V gene. The CDR3 length is 13 residues. The V end lost 6 bases, the J end lost 3 bases, and 12 bases lay between the germline ends. The CDR3, as DNA: TGTGCCAGCAGCCCCCCCGGGAACTACGAGCAGTACTTC. It translates to CASSPPGNYEQYF.

The V call is TRBV28, the J call TRBJ2-7; D could derive from TRBD1 or TRBD2 (5 bases each). The V end lost 4 bases, the J end lost 5 bases, and 18 bases lay between the germline ends. Germline CDR1 is MDHEN and CDR2 is SYDVKM. The CDR3 loop spans 15 amino acids. The CDR3 sequence is CASSSTPGPPDEQYF. The CDR3 nucleotides read TGTGCCAGCAGTTCTACGCCGGGACCCCCGGACGAGCAGTACTTC.

V usage is TRBV28 and J usage is TRBJ2-7; D gene uncertain. The CDR3 sequence is 13 residues long. The germline V gene has CDR1 MDHEN and CDR2 SYDVKM. Trimming removed 3 bases at V and 0 bases at J, with 6 bases between. The CDR3 coding sequence is TGTGCCAGCAGTTTTTCCAGCTCCTACGAGCAGTACTTC. Translating it yields CASSFSSSYEQYF.

V gene TRBV19 combines with J gene TRBJ1-2; TRBD1 matches 8 bases. The V segment lost 6 bases and the J segment 7 bases; nucleotides outside the gene matches: 7. CDR1 and CDR2 from the germline V gene are LNHDA and SQIVND (reference sequence). CDR3 length equals 13 residues. The CDR3 nucleotides read TGTGCCAGTAGGGCGGACAGGGTAGGTGGCTACACCTTC. This sequence encodes CASRADRVGGYTF.